This TCR beta chain came from a study of T cell changes during pregnancy in multiple sclerosis (dated by TCRdb to 2018 to 2020). Concerning the study at large: Changes in the T cell repertoire over the course of pregnancy were examined in this study in women with multiple sclerosis.

In the case of this clone: Its antigen is not yet known. No much larger clone exists at a distance of one base, and base qualities are not known.

The junction carries 12 bases between V and J, which are trimmed by 0 bases and 6 bases respectively. Counted from cysteine to phenylalanine, this CDR3 has 14 amino acids. The entry retains the CDR3 DNA only, 42 bases that are in frame from base 1. The germline V gene (reference sequence) sets CDR1 to PRHDT and CDR2 to FYEKMQ. Receptor libraries were prepared by the immunoSEQ multiplex PCR assay. As stored in TCRdb, this immuneACCESS dataset retains in-frame rearrangements with V and J assigned. A fraction of the clones does not appear; measured against another copy, unresolved V genes explain less than half of the discrepancy, and the remainder lacks a known reason. For this sample the table gives about 87,000 clones, of which roughly 95% were detected only once. The top ten constitute around 1.4% of the sample.

The chain uses TRBV13 and TRBJ2-7; TRBD2 is a weak D gene call, 7 bases matching. The sequence was obtained from a female donor in good health, enrolled as a control in a pregnancy study. The sample in question was peripheral blood, obtained in the third trimester of pregnancy. The CDR3: CASSLGGGGGEQYF. The DNA is TGTGCCAGCAGCTTAGGAGGGGGGGGAGGCGAGCAGTACTTC.